These 5 T cell receptor beta chains share one sample of origin, sequenced in a study of response to subunit inactivated influenza vaccine. TCRdb reprocessed the RT-PCR reads via MiXCR and lists one record per CDR3 protein. The sample has some 540,000 distinct CDR3 sequences, around 25% seen once; the top ten hold 2.5% to 3%. This sample also appeared in a second study, on T cells expressing NK-cell markers. That work states: Researchers built TCR beta cDNA using 5'RACE template switching with UMIs.

Specimen: CD4+ T cells sorted from PBMCs, collected 12 days after vaccination. The receptors were sampled from a man between 50 and 59 years old who received an inactivated influenza vaccine.

The J gene is TRBJ2-5, the V gene TRBV20-1; D gene ambiguous. The CDR3 runs 13 residues. Germline-derived CDR1 and CDR2 are DFQATT and SNEGSKA (reference sequence). CDR3 nucleotide sequence: TGCAGCTGCTCCGGCCTTTTACAAGAGACCCAGTACTTC. It specifies CSCSGLLQETQYF.

The rearrangement uses TRBV7-6 and TRBJ2-1, with 9 bases aligning to TRBD2. Germline loops: CDR1 SGHVS, CDR2 FNYEAQ. V lost 5 bases to trimming and J lost 9 bases; unmatched junction nucleotides: 8. The CDR3 length is 14 residues. The CDR3 DNA follows: TGTGCCAGCAGCCCGGGACTAGCAATGGGTGAGCAGTTCTTC. This gives the protein CASSPGLAMGEQFF.

This clonotype came up a few times. The chain carries TRBV29-1 and TRBJ2-7; 9 bases match TRBD1. Trimming removed 2 bases from V and 3 bases from J; junction bases left unmatched: 14. CDR1 is SQVTM, CDR2 ANQGSEA, per germline. CDR3 length equals 17 residues. The CDR3 spells CSVELMDRDRAIYEQYF. The CDR3 DNA follows: TGCAGCGTTGAACTCATGGACCGGGACAGGGCGATCTACGAGCAGTACTTC.

This clonotype has a handful of counts. The chain uses TRBV7-8 and TRBJ2-7, with D tentatively TRBD1 (6 bases). Trimming cost V 5 bases and J 5 bases, with 13 bases left between them. The CDR3 length is 13 residues. CDR1 is SGHVS and CDR2 is FQNEAQ in the germline V gene. This chain's CDR3 is CASSLNRDDEQYF. The CDR3 nucleotides read TGTGCCAGCAGCCTTAACAGGGATGACGAGCAGTACTTC.

The table lists this clonotype with a few counts. The J gene is TRBJ2-6, the V gene TRBV7-3; 11 nucleotides align to TRBD2. Germline CDR1 is SGHTA and CDR2 is FQGTGA. Trimming took 5 bases from V and 0 from J; bases not matched to a gene: 9. This CDR3 region has 19 residues. CDR3 in amino acids: CASSPTRLAGTSGANVLTF. The CDR3, as DNA: TGTGCCAGCAGCCCCACCCGACTAGCGGGGACCTCTGGGGCCAACGTCCTGACTTTC. The full variable domain, its missing parts supplied by reference TRBV7-3 and TRBJ2-6, is GAGVSQTPSNKVTEKGKYVELRCDPISGHTALYWYRQSLGQGPEFLIYFQGTGAADDSGLPNDRFFAVRPEGSVSTLKIQRTERGDSAVYLCASSPTRLAGTSGANVLTFGAGSRLTVL.